This T cell receptor (beta chain) was sequenced during a study of human T cells and chemical hapten exposure. Study results and limitations: Donors were affected by alopecia, so their immune reaction might vary from that of healthy individuals.

Time point: patch test 2, 6 weeks after DPC sensitization. The sample's treatment: therapeutic diphenylcyclopropenone sensitization with weekly scalp DPC. Per the germline V gene, CDR1 is SGHAT and CDR2 is FQNNGV. Deletions cut 4 bases from V and 2 bases from J, with 17 bases between. The length of the CDR3 is 16 residues. This clonotype has only a few counts. Its antigen is not identified. A single record per CDR3 protein comes from TCRdb applying MiXCR to the RACE reads. The sample has approximately 91,000 distinct CDR3 sequences, 11% seen once; the top ten hold more than 1.5%. V gene TRBV11-2 combines with J gene TRBJ1-2, with D possibly matching TRBD1 (5 bases). This sequence was found in a young man with alopecia areata. Some clones in this sample may be carry-over from other donors' samples. Specimen: whole blood, collected in connection with sensitization to the hapten diphenylcyclopropenone (DPC). CDR3 in amino acids: CASSSLGYRTNYGYTF. In nucleotides, the CDR3 is TGTGCCAGCAGCTCCCTCGGATACAGGACCAACTATGGCTACACCTTC.